These 19 T cell receptor beta chains were sequenced from one sample in a study of cytomegalovirus exposure and HLA in healthy donors. Use of 60 Vbeta and 13 Jbeta primers characterized the PCR. The protocol was immunoSEQ multiplex PCR, while the TCRdb copy is restricted to in-frame clones and leaves out a portion. The sample contains about 300,000 clones, about nine tenths of which appear only once. Sequences were obtained from PBMCs. All receptors derive from a man aged 40-49 years in good health and CMV-seropositive.

The rearrangement uses TRBV18 and TRBJ2-3; 7 positions agree with TRBD2. Trimming cost V 3 bases and J 4 bases; bases outside gene matches: 7. The germline CDR1 and CDR2 sequences are KGHSH and LQKENI. The CDR3 extends over 15 amino acids. DNA of the CDR3: TGTGCCAGCTCACCGGTAGCGGGCGCGGCAGATACGCAGTATTTT. Residues: CASSPVAGAADTQYF. Full variable domain (remainder filled in from reference TRBV18 and TRBJ2-3): NAGVMQNPRHLVRRRGQEARLRCSPMKGHSHVYWYRQLPEEGLKFMVYLQKENIIDESGMPKERFSAEFPKEGPSILRIQQVVRGDSAAYFCASSPVAGAADTQYFGPGTRLTVL.

This clone was seen only a few times. V gene TRBV27 combines with J gene TRBJ2-7; 10 bases are shared with TRBD2. Germline V gene sequence: CDR1 MNHEY, CDR2 SMNVEV (reference sequence). The CDR3 extends over 14 amino acids. Germline trimming cut 5 bases from V and 2 bases from J; bases unmatched to any gene: 3. In DNA form, the CDR3 reads TGTGCCAGCAGTCCAGCGGGAGGGCCCTACGAGCAGTACTTC. Its translation is CASSPAGGPYEQYF.

The table lists this clone with a few counts. In DNA form, the CDR3 reads TGCGCCAGCAGCCAAGGGGAAGGGGCGATAAACACTGAAGCTTTCTTT. This translates into CASSQGEGAINTEAFF. The chain links TRBV4-1 to TRBJ1-1, with D possibly matching TRBD1 (5 bases). CDR1 MGHRA and CDR2 YSYEKL come from the germline V gene. The CDR3 is 16 amino acids. Trimming stripped 1 base from V and 2 bases from J, with 14 bases between.

The chain has TRBV5-1 and TRBJ2-5; 9 positions match TRBD1. With 5 bases clipped from V and 5 bases from J, the junction kept 7 bases outside the gene matches. This CDR3 is built from 14 residues. Looked up from germline, CDR1 is SGHRS and CDR2 is YFSETQ. The CDR3 protein is CASRDTGGVETQYF. In nucleotides, the CDR3 is TGCGCCAGCAGAGACACAGGGGGCGTGGAGACCCAGTACTTC.

V usage is TRBV7-9 and J usage is TRBJ1-5; the D gene is possibly TRBD1 (6 bases). Germline V gene data show CDR1 as SEHNR and CDR2 as FQNEAQ (reference sequence). The length of the CDR3 is 13 residues. Deletions cut 5 bases from V and 7 bases from J, with 12 bases between. The CDR3 DNA reads as TGTGCCAGCAGCGCTACAGGGTCCCAGCCCCAGCATTTT. This codes for CASSATGSQPQHF. The complete variable domain, with remaining parts taken from reference TRBV7-9 and TRBJ1-5, reads DTGVSQNPRHKITKRGQNVTFRCDPISEHNRLYWYRQTLGQGPEFLTYFQNEAQLEKSRLLSDRFSAERPKGSFSTLEIQRTEQGDSAMYLCASSATGSQPQHFGDGTRLSIL.

This chain connects TRBV27 to TRBJ1-4, with TRBD1 matching over 8 bases. The V gene end was trimmed by 5 bases and the J gene end by 8 bases; junction bases not matched to a gene: 4. The length of the CDR3 is 13 residues. Germline V gene sequence: CDR1 MNHEY, CDR2 SMNVEV (reference sequence). CDR3 DNA sequence: TGTGCCAGCAGTGTGGACAGGGAGGAAAAACTGTTTTTT. This translates into CASSVDREEKLFF.

The V and J genes are TRBV28 and TRBJ1-3; D not resolved. V was cut by 6 bases and J by 4 bases, with 16 bases left in between. There are 15 residues in the CDR3. Germline CDR1 is MDHEN and CDR2 is SYDVKM. CDR3 sequence reads: CASRGGLPRGNTIYF. Here the CDR3 DNA reads TGTGCCAGCAGGGGAGGACTGCCGCGGGGAAACACCATATATTTT.

The CDR3 region has the DNA TGTGCCAGCGCGGACAGACACACCCGACAATCTGGAAACACCATATATTTT. This sequence encodes CASADRHTRQSGNTIYF. The chain combines TRBV5-6 with TRBJ1-3, with D maybe TRBD1 (6 bases). The CDR3 covers 17 residues. V lost 7 bases and J 1 base, leaving 21 bases between the germline ends. The germline V gene encodes CDR1 SGHDT and CDR2 YYEEEE. The whole variable domain, remainder taken from reference TRBV5-6 and TRBJ1-3, is DAGVTQSPTHLIKTRGQQVTLRCSPKSGHDTVSWYQQALGQGPQFIFQYYEEEERQRGNFPDRFSGHQFPNYSSELNVNALLLGDSALYLCASADRHTRQSGNTIYFGEGSWLTVV.

This chain joins TRBV28 and TRBJ2-2, with D perhaps TRBD1 (7 bases). The germline gives CDR1 MDHEN, CDR2 SYDVKM. V shed 5 bases and J shed 3 bases, with 16 bases lying between them. The CDR3 is 16 residues long. The CDR3 region is CASSIPQGRYTGELFF. The DNA of the CDR3 is TGTGCCAGCAGTATACCACAGGGGAGGTACACCGGGGAGCTGTTTTTT. The full variable domain, with the rest looked up from reference TRBV28 and TRBJ2-2, is DVKVTQSSRYLVKRTGEKVFLECVQDMDHENMFWYRQDPGLGLRLIYFSYDVKMKEKGDIPEGYSVSREKKERFSLILESASTNQTSMYLCASSIPQGRYTGELFFGEGSRLTVL.

The gene calls are TRBV13 and TRBJ2-2; a weak D match, TRBD1 (6 bases). CDR3 size: 16 residues. The germline gives CDR1 PRHDT, CDR2 FYEKMQ (reference sequence). Trimming left V 5 bases short and J 2 bases short, with 15 bases between. CDR3 sequence: CASSVLLQGNTGELFF. Here the CDR3 DNA reads TGTGCCAGCAGCGTCCTTTTACAGGGTAACACCGGGGAGCTGTTTTTT.

This clone was detected once. The sample holds other DNA sequences that translate to the same CDR3. The chain employs TRBV28 and TRBJ1-1; D is perhaps TRBD1 (5 bases). CDR1 and CDR2 from the germline V gene are MDHEN and SYDVKM. The germline V and J ends were trimmed by 3 bases and 5 bases, with 7 bases remaining between them. This CDR3 region has 12 residues. The CDR3 loop is CASSFRQTEAFF. In DNA, the CDR3 is TGTGCCAGCAGTTTTCGACAGACTGAAGCTTTCTTT.

The chain has TRBV7-6 and TRBJ2-1; 13 bases map to TRBD2. Germline V gene lookup returns CDR1 SGHVS and CDR2 FNYEAQ. With 4 bases clipped from V and 7 bases from J, the junction kept 7 bases outside the gene matches. The CDR3 is 16 residues long. CDR3: CASSYRTSGRRNEQFF. Here the CDR3 DNA reads TGTGCCAGCAGCTACCGGACTAGCGGGAGAAGGAATGAGCAGTTCTTC. The variable domain in full, with the rest retrieved from reference TRBV7-6 and TRBJ2-1, is GAGVSQSPRYKVTKRGQDVALRCDPISGHVSLYWYRQALGQGPEFLTYFNYEAQQDKSGLPNDRFSAERPEGSISTLTIQRTEQRDSAMYRCASSYRTSGRRNEQFFGPGTRLTVL.

The chain links TRBV19 to TRBJ2-2, with D possibly TRBD2 on 5 matching bases. Germline V gene lookup returns CDR1 LNHDA and CDR2 SQIVND (reference sequence). This CDR3 is 15 amino acids long. Trimming took 3 bases from V and 4 from J, leaving 12 bases between them. This chain's CDR3 is CASSIAREFTGELFF. As DNA, the CDR3 is TGTGCCAGTAGTATCGCGAGGGAATTCACCGGGGAGCTGTTTTTT.

This rearrangement joins TRBV28 to TRBJ1-5; D is uncertain. CDR3 length: 13 residues. The V end lost 6 bases, the J end lost 0 bases, and 6 bases lay between the germline ends. CDR1 and CDR2 (germline): MDHEN, SYDVKM. The CDR3 DNA reads TGTGCCAGCAGCTACAGTAGCAATCAGCCCCAGCATTTT. This codes for CASSYSSNQPQHF.

The V gene is TRBV11-2, the J gene TRBJ1-4; 7 nucleotides align to TRBD1. The CDR3 loop spans 15 amino acids. V lost 4 bases, J lost 4 bases, and 6 bases stayed unmatched. Germline V gene data show CDR1 as SGHAT and CDR2 as FQNNGV. The CDR3 nucleotides are TGTGCCAGCAGCTCTAAGGGACAGTATAATGAAAAACTGTTTTTT. Translated: CASSSKGQYNEKLFF.

The gene calls are TRBV9 and TRBJ1-2; D possibly corresponds to TRBD1 (5 bases). V was clipped by 3 bases and J by 2 bases, with 20 bases between them. CDR1 SGDLS and CDR2 YYNGEE come from the germline V gene. The CDR3 runs 17 residues. This chain's CDR3 is CASSAVGGAKKNYGYTF. CDR3 nucleotides: TGTGCCAGCAGCGCCGTGGGCGGGGCCAAAAAGAACTATGGCTACACCTTC.

V is TRBV2 and J is TRBJ2-3; possible D gene TRBD2, 6 bases. V was cut by 1 base and J by 4 bases, with 9 bases left in between. There are 14 residues in the CDR3. Germline CDR1 reads SNHLY; CDR2 reads FYNNEI. The CDR3 DNA reads TGTGCCAGCAGTGAAGTGGGGGGTGCAGATACGCAGTATTTT. This gives the protein CASSEVGGADTQYF. Full variable domain (rest looked up from reference TRBV2 and TRBJ2-3): EPEVTQTPSHQVTQMGQEVILRCVPISNHLYFYWYRQILGQKVEFLVSFYNNEISEKSEIFDDQFSVERPDGSNFTLKIRSTKLEDSAMYFCASSEVGGADTQYFGPGTRLTVL.

Only one count was recorded for this clone. The rearrangement uses TRBV5-4 and TRBJ1-1; D may be TRBD1 (5 bases). The germline V gene encodes CDR1 SGHNT and CDR2 YYREEE (reference sequence). Trimming pared 0 bases from V and 5 bases from J, leaving 14 bases between. The CDR3 totals 15 residues. The CDR3 DNA reads TGTGCCAGCAGCTTGGGCTGGCAGGGATTGACTGAAGCTTTCTTT. Amino acids: CASSLGWQGLTEAFF.

The chain has TRBV10-3 and TRBJ2-1, with TRBD2 matching over 7 bases. Germline CDR1 ENHRY, CDR2 SYGVKD. Unmatched junction bases numbered 1, after V lost 0 bases and J lost 8 bases. The CDR3 spans 13 residues. CDR3: CAISESTSHEQFF. The CDR3 nucleotides read TGTGCCATCAGTGAGTCGACTAGCCATGAGCAGTTCTTC.